This T cell receptor beta chain was captured by sequencing in a study of blood T cell repertoires in COVID-19. The age range of participants was about 18 to 90 years, with residence in about two dozen US areas. Shortly before study entry, within 2 weeks, exposed participants had met a COVID-19 case. This CDR3 has 15 residues. Unmatched junction bases numbered 15, after V lost 3 bases and J lost 11 bases. The germline CDR1 and CDR2 sequences are SGDLS and YYNGEE. Methods used by the authors: Reference gene primer amplification yielded estimated nucleated cell counts. Measured with immunoSEQ multiplex PCR; TCRdb has only the in-frame clones, and not every one. The DNA gave D and trimming, while V, J and clone size come from that table. Among fewer than 250,000 clones listed, 80% to 90% were seen once.

Input material: PBMCs or T cells enriched from blood (not recorded which). The chain links TRBV9 to TRBJ1-1; 8 bases fit TRBD1. This sequence originates from a woman aged 25 to 39 who had been exposed to COVID-19. The CDR3, as DNA: TGTGCCAGCAGCGCGAGTCTCGGACAGGGAAGGCGGGCTTTCTTT. Amino acid sequence: CASSASLGQGRRAFF.